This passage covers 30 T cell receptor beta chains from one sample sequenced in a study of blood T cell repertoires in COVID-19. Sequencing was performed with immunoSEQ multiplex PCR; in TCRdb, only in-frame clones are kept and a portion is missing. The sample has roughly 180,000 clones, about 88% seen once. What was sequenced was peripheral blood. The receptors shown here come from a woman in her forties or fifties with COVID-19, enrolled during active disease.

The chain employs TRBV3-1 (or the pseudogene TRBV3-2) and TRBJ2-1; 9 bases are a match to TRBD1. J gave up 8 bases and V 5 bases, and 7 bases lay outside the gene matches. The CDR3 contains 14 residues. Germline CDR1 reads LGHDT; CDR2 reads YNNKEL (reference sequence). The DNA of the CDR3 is TGTGCCAGCAGCTCAGGACAGGGGATCCATGAGCAGTTCTTC. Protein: CASSSGQGIHEQFF.

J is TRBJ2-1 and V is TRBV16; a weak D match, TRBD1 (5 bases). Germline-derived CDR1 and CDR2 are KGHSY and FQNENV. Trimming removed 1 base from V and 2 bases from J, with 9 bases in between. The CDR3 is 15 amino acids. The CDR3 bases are TGTGCCAGCAGCCAATTCAAGGACACCTACAATGAGCAGTTCTTC. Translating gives CASSQFKDTYNEQFF.

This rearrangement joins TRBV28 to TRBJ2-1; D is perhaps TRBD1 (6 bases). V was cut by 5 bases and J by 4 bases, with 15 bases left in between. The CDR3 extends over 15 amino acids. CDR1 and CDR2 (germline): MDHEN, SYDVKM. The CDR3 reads CASSIGQTGYNEQFF. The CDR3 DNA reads TGTGCCAGCAGTATTGGACAGACGGGGTACAATGAGCAGTTCTTC. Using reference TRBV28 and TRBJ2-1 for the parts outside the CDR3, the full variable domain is DVKVTQSSRYLVKRTGEKVFLECVQDMDHENMFWYRQDPGLGLRLIYFSYDVKMKEKGDIPEGYSVSREKKERFSLILESASTNQTSMYLCASSIGQTGYNEQFFGPGTRLTVL.

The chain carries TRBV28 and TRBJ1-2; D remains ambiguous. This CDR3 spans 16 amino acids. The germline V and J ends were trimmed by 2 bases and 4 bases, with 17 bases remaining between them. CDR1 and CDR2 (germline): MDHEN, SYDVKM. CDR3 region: CASSLSGAGNLYGYTF. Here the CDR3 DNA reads TGTGCCAGCAGTTTAAGCGGCGCGGGAAACCTCTATGGCTACACCTTC.

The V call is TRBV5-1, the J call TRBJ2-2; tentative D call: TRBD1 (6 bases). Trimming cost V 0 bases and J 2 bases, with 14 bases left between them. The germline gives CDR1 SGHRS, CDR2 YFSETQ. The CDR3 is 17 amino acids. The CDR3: CASSLAVGTPNTGELFF. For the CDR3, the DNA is TGCGCCAGCAGCTTGGCAGTCGGGACACCAAACACCGGGGAGCTGTTTTTT.

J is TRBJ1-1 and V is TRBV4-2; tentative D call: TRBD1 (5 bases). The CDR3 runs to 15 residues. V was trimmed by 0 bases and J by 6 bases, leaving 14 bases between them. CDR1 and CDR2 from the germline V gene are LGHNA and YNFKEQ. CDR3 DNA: TGTGCCAGCAGCCAAGATCGGCAGGGATTTGCTGAAGCTTTCTTT. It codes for CASSQDRQGFAEAFF.

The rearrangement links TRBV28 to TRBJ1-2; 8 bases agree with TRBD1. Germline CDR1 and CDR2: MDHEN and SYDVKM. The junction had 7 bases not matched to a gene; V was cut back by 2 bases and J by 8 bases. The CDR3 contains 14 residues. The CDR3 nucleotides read TGTGCCAGCAGTTTAAGGACAGGGACGGTCGGCTACACCTTC. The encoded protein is CASSLRTGTVGYTF.

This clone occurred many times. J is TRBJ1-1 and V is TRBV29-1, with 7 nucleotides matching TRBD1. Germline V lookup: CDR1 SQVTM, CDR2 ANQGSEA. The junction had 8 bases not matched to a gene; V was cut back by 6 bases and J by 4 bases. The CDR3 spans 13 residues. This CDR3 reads CSVEGAPGTEAFF. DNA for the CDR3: TGCAGCGTGGAGGGGGCGCCGGGCACTGAAGCTTTCTTT.

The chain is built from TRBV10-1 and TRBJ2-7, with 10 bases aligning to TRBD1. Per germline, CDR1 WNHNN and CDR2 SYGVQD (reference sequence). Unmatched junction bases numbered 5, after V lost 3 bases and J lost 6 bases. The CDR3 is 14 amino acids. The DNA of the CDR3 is TGCGCCAGCAGTGACGGACAGGGGGGCACCGAGCAGTACTTC. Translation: CASSDGQGGTEQYF.

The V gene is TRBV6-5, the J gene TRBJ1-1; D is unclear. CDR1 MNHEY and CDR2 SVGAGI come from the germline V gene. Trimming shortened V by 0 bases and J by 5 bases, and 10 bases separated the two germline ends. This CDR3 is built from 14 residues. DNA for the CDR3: TGTGCCAGCAGTTACTCCCGTCGAGAAACTGAAGCTTTCTTT. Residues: CASSYSRRETEAFF.

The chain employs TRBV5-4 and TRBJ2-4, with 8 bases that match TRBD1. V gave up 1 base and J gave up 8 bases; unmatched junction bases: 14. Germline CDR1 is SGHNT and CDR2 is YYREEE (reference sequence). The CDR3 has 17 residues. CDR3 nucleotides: TGTGCCAGCAGCTTGAGTGCGGACAGGGTTCGGGGTCACATTCAGTACTTC. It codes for CASSLSADRVRGHIQYF. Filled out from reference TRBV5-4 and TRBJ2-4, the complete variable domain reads ETGVTQSPTHLIKTRGQQVTLRCSSQSGHNTVSWYQQALGQGPQFIFQYYREEENGRGNFPPRFSGLQFPNYSSELNVNALELDDSALYLCASSLSADRVRGHIQYFGAGTRLSVL.

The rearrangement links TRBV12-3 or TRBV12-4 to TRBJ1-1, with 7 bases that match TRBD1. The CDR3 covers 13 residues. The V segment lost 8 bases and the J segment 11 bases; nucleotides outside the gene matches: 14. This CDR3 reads CASRKSRTGQAFF. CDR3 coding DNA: TGTGCCAGCCGAAAATCACGGACAGGTCAGGCTTTCTTT.

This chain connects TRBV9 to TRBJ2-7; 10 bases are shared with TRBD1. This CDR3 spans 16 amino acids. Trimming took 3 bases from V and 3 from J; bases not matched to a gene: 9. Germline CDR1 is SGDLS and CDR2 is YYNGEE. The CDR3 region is CASSATPGTGDYEQYF. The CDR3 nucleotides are TGTGCCAGCAGCGCGACGCCCGGGACAGGGGACTACGAGCAGTACTTC.

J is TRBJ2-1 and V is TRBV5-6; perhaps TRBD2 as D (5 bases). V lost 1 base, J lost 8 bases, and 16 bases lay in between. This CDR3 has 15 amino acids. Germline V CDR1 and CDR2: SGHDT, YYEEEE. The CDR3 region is CASSLLDSYVDEQFF. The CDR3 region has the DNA TGTGCCAGCAGCTTGTTGGACTCGTATGTCGATGAGCAGTTCTTC.

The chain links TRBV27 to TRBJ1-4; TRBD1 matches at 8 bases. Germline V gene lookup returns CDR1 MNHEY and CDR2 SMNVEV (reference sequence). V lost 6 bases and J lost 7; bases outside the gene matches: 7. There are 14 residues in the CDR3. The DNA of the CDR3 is TGTGCCAGCAGCCTACGGACAGGGTCTGAAAAACTGTTTTTT. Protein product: CASSLRTGSEKLFF.

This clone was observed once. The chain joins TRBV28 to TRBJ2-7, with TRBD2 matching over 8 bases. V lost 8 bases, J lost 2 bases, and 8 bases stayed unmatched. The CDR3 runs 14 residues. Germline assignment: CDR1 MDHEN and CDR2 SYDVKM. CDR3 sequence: CASVKAGLAYEQYF. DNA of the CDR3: TGTGCCAGCGTGAAAGCGGGACTAGCCTACGAGCAGTACTTC.

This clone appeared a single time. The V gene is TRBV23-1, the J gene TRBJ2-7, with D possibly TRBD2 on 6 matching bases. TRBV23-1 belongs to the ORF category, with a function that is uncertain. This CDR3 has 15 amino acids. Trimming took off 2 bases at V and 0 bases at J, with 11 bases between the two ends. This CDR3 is CASSQLGGSSYEQYF. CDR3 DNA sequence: TGCGCCAGCAGTCAACTCGGGGGATCCTCCTACGAGCAGTACTTC.

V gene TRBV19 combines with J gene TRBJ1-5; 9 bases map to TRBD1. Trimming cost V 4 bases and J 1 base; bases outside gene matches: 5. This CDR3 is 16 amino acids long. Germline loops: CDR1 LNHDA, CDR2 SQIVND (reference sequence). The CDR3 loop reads CASSTDGQGSNQPQHF. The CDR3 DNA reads TGTGCCAGTAGTACGGACGGACAGGGGAGCAATCAGCCCCAGCATTTT. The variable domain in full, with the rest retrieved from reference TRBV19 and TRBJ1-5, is DGGITQSPKYLFRKEGQNVTLSCEQNLNHDAMYWYRQDPGQGLRLIYYSQIVNDFQKGDIAEGYSVSREKKESFPLTVTSAQKNPTAFYLCASSTDGQGSNQPQHFGDGTRLSIL.

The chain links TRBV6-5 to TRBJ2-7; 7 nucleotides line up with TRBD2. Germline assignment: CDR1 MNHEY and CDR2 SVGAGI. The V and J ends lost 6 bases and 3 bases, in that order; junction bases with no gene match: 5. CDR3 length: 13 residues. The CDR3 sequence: CASRHRDYYEQYF. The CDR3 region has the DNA TGTGCCAGCAGGCACCGGGACTACTACGAGCAGTACTTC.

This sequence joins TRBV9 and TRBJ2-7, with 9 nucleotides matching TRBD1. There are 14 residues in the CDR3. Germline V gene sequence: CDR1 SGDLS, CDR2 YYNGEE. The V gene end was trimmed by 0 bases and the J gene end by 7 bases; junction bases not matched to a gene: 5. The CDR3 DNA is TGTGCCAGCAGCGTAGACAGGGGGCCTGAGGAGCAGTACTTC. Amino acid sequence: CASSVDRGPEEQYF. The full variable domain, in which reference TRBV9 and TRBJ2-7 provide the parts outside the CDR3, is DSGVTQTPKHLITATGQRVTLRCSPRSGDLSVYWYQQSLDQGLQFLIQYYNGEERAKGNILERFSAQQFPDLHSELNLSSLELGDSALYFCASSVDRGPEEQYFGPGTRLTVT.

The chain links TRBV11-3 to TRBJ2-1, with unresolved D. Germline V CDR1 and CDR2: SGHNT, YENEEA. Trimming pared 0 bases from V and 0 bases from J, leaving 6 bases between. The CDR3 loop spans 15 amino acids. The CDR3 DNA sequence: TGTGCCAGCAGCTTAGACACGAGCTCCTACAATGAGCAGTTCTTC. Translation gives CASSLDTSSYNEQFF.

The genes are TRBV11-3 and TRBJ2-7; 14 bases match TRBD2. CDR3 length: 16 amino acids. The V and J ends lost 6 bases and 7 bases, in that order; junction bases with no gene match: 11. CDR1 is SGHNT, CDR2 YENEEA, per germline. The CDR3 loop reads CASREKRLAGGREQYF. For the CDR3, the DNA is TGTGCCAGCAGGGAAAAGCGACTAGCGGGGGGGCGAGAGCAGTACTTC. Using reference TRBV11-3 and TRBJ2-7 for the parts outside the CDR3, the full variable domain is EAGVVQSPRYKIIEKKQPVAFWCNPISGHNTLYWYLQNLGQGPELLIRYENEEAVDDSQLPKDRFSAERLKGVDSTLKIQPAELGDSAVYLCASREKRLAGGREQYFGPGTRLTVT.

The DNA for the CDR3 is TGTGCCAGCAGCTCCTCCGGGAATCAGCCCCAGCATTTT. Amino acids: CASSSSGNQPQHF. V usage is TRBV7-6 and J usage is TRBJ1-5, with D unresolved. The CDR3 spans 13 residues. Germline CDR1 and CDR2: SGHVS and FNYEAQ. V was shortened by 4 bases and J by 4 bases, with 8 bases between the two germline ends. Complete variable domain (other parts from reference TRBV7-6 and TRBJ1-5): GAGVSQSPRYKVTKRGQDVALRCDPISGHVSLYWYRQALGQGPEFLTYFNYEAQQDKSGLPNDRFSAERPEGSISTLTIQRTEQRDSAMYRCASSSSGNQPQHFGDGTRLSIL.

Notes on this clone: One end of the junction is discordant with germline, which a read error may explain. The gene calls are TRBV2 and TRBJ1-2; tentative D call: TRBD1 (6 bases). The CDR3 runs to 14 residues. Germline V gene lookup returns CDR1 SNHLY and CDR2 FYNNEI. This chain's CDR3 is CASTEGTGNYGYTF. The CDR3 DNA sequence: TGTGCCAGCACTGAAGGAACAGGGAACTATGGCTACACCTTC.

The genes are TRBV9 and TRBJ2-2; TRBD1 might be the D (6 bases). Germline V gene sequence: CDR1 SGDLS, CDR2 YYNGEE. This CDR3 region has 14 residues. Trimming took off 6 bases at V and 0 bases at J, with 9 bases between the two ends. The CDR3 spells CASKTGPNTGELFF. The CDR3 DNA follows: TGTGCCAGCAAGACAGGACCGAACACCGGGGAGCTGTTTTTT.

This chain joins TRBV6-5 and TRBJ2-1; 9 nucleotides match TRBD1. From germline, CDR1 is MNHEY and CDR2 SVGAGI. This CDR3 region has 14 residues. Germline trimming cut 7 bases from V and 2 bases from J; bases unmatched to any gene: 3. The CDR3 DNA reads TGTGCCAGCACCCGGGACAGGGCCTACAATGAGCAGTTCTTC. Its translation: CASTRDRAYNEQFF.

This CDR3 is CASSRDRGYEQYF. CDR3 nucleotide sequence: TGTGCCAGCAGCCGCGACAGGGGCTACGAGCAGTACTTC. V is TRBV3-1 (or the pseudogene TRBV3-2) and J is TRBJ2-7; 8 positions match TRBD1. The CDR3 is 13 residues long. CDR1 LGHDT and CDR2 YNNKEL come from the germline V gene (reference sequence). The ends lost 4 bases at V and 3 bases at J; junction bases unmatched: 2.

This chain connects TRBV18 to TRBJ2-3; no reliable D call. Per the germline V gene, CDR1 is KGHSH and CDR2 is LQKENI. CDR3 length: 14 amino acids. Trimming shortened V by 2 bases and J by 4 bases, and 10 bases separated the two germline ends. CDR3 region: CASSPGITPDTQYF. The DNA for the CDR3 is TGTGCCAGCTCACCAGGCATAACACCAGATACGCAGTATTTT.

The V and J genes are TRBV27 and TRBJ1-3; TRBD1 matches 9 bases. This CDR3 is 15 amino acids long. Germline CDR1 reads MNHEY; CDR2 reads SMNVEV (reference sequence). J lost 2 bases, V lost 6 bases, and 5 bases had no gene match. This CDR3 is CASSLDRGAGNTIYF. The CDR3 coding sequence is TGTGCCAGCAGCCTGGACAGGGGAGCTGGAAACACCATATATTTT.

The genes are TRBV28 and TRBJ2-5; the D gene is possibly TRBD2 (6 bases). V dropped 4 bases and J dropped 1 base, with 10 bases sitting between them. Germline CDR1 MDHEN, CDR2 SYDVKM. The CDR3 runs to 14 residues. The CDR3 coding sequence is TGTGCCAGCAGTTCCCGGGACTTCCAAGAGACCCAGTACTTC. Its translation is CASSSRDFQETQYF.